The present entry profiles one TCR beta chain with its context. The source of the sample is a study of resident and recirculating memory T cells in vitiligo. The overall study: Samples were epidermis from two lesional and two nonlesional sites, plus PBMCs. Genomic DNA was extracted from whole homogenized samples, with no cell sorting.

Trimming removed 1 base at V and 1 base at J, with 6 bases between. This CDR3 region has 14 residues. Looked up from germline, CDR1 is SGHAT and CDR2 is FQNNGV. Profiling relied on immunoSEQ multiplex PCR, and the TCRdb table lists in-frame clones only, not all of them. Of tens of thousands of clones in the sample, roughly 94% were seen once. Sequencing input: blood. The origin of this receptor is a male donor with vitiligo. J is TRBJ2-3 and V is TRBV11-2, with D maybe TRBD1 (6 bases). CDR3: CASSLGQGTDTQYF. The CDR3 DNA follows: TGTGCCAGCAGCTTAGGACAGGGCACAGATACGCAGTATTTT.